This passage covers 24 T cell receptor beta chains from one sample sequenced in a study of cytomegalovirus exposure and HLA in healthy donors (dated by TCRdb to the late 2010s). The library was made by the immunoSEQ multiplex PCR assay. The multiplex PCR relied on a mix of 60 forward primers for TCR Vbeta segments and 13 reverse primers for TCR Jbeta segments. TCRdb limited this immuneACCESS table to in-frame rearrangements with V and J called. A share of clones is missing; checked studies link under half to unresolved V genes, and the rest is unexplained. The sample table shows some 150,000 clones, and 80% are seen once. The ten top clones hold over 5% of the sample. Sequences were obtained from PBMCs. Every receptor here comes from a woman in her forties in good health and CMV-seropositive.

This chain uses TRBV10-3 with TRBJ2-7, with 7 bases fitting TRBD1. The CDR3 loop spans 14 amino acids. Germline V gene data show CDR1 as ENHRY and CDR2 as SYGVKD. J lost 5 bases, V lost 10 bases, and 14 bases had no gene match. CDR3 region: CATSSGTVNHEQYF. CDR3 sequence (DNA): TGTGCCACCTCCTCCGGGACAGTTAATCACGAGCAGTACTTC.

The V gene is TRBV4-1, the J gene TRBJ2-1, with D possibly matching TRBD2 (5 bases). V was cut by 8 bases and J by 0 bases, with 17 bases left in between. The CDR3 covers 16 residues. CDR1 MGHRA and CDR2 YSYEKL come from the germline V gene. CDR3 nucleotide sequence: TGCGCCAGCGGGGATTTAACGGGAAGCTCCTACAATGAGCAGTTCTTC. Its protein is CASGDLTGSSYNEQFF.

This clone has more than one count but fewer than ten. V gene TRBV29-1 combines with J gene TRBJ2-7; a possible D gene is TRBD1 (5 bases). The CDR3 runs 14 residues. Deletions cut 0 bases from V and 0 bases from J, with 9 bases between. CDR1 is SQVTM, CDR2 ANQGSEA, per germline. CDR3 sequence (DNA): TGCAGCGTTGAAGACACGACAGACTCCTACGAGCAGTACTTC. Its protein is CSVEDTTDSYEQYF.

V and J are TRBV19 and TRBJ1-4, with D tentatively TRBD1 (6 bases). Germline-derived CDR1 and CDR2 are LNHDA and SQIVND (reference sequence). V was shortened by 3 bases and J by 7 bases, with 15 bases between the two germline ends. The CDR3 spans 15 residues. The CDR3 loop is CASSIGAGVGEKLFF. The CDR3 region has the DNA TGTGCCAGTAGTATCGGCGCAGGGGTAGGTGAAAAACTGTTTTTT.

The V call is TRBV7-9, the J call TRBJ2-7, with no clear D. V gave up 2 bases and J gave up 3 bases, with 11 bases separating them. CDR1 is SEHNR and CDR2 is FQNEAQ in the germline V gene (reference sequence). The CDR3 has 14 residues. The CDR3 coding sequence is TGTGCCAGCAGCTTAATAGCTCCTTACTACGAGCAGTACTTC. This gives the protein CASSLIAPYYEQYF.

This chain connects TRBV5-1 to TRBJ2-2, with a weak D call TRBD1 (6 bases). The CDR3 totals 16 residues. Trimming removed 4 bases from V and 0 bases from J, with 13 bases in between. Germline V gene data show CDR1 as SGHRS and CDR2 as YFSETQ. CDR3 DNA sequence: TGCGCCAGCAGCACCTCGGGACACACGAACACCGGGGAGCTGTTTTTT. It codes for CASSTSGHTNTGELFF.

V is TRBV11-2 and J is TRBJ2-7; D is uncertain. In germline, CDR1 is SGHAT, CDR2 FQNNGV. Trimming shortened V by 5 bases and J by 5 bases, and 13 bases separated the two germline ends. The CDR3 spans 13 residues. The CDR3 here is CASSEDPPDEQYF. The CDR3 DNA is TGTGCCAGCAGCGAGGATCCACCTGACGAGCAGTACTTC.

For the CDR3, the DNA is TGTGCCAGCAGTTCCCCGGGGACAGGGGGTGGCTACACCTTC. Its protein is CASSSPGTGGGYTF. V gene TRBV6-7 combines with J gene TRBJ1-2, with 11 bases matching TRBD1. TRBV6-7 is an ORF; its function is uncertain. V dropped 4 bases and J dropped 7; count of bases not matched to a gene: 5. CDR3 length: 14 residues.

J is TRBJ2-5 and V is TRBV7-3; 10 bases match TRBD2. The CDR3 runs 14 residues. Germline trimming cut 3 bases from V and 4 bases from J; bases unmatched to any gene: 2. Looked up from germline, CDR1 is SGHTA and CDR2 is FQGTGA. CDR3 DNA: TGTGCCAGCAGCTTTCTAGCGGGAGTAGAGACCCAGTACTTC. Translated, it gives CASSFLAGVETQYF.

V is TRBV11-2 and J is TRBJ2-5, with D uncertain. The J call is in doubt because the DNA end fits TRBJ2-7 better. Germline V gene sequence: CDR1 SGHAT, CDR2 FQNNGV. The CDR3 runs to 12 residues. CDR3 DNA sequence: TGTGCCAGCAGATCCACCGCCTACGAGCAGTACTTC. This gives the protein CASRSTAYEQYF.

The CDR3 bases are TGCAGCGGGGAGGGACAGGGAGGCTCTGAAGCTTTCTTT. It is translated as CSGEGQGGSEAFF. V usage is TRBV29-1 and J usage is TRBJ1-1, with 9 bases lining up with TRBD1. Trimming took 7 bases from V and 6 from J; bases not matched to a gene: 9. This CDR3 comprises 13 residues. From germline, CDR1 is SQVTM and CDR2 ANQGSEA.

This clone occurred once. The chain couples TRBV11-3 to TRBJ2-3, with a tentative D call TRBD1 (5 bases). The CDR3 extends over 15 amino acids. Germline lookup yields CDR1 SGHNT and CDR2 YENEEA. The V end lost 8 bases, the J end lost 0 bases, and 15 bases lay between the germline ends. The CDR3 DNA is TGTGCCAGCTCCTACAGGACAACTAGCACAGATACGCAGTATTTT. It specifies CASSYRTTSTDTQYF.

J is TRBJ1-2 and V is TRBV10-3, with TRBD1 matching over 11 bases. CDR3 length equals 14 residues. With V trimmed by 5 bases and J by 8 bases, 7 bases remained unmatched. Germline V CDR1 and CDR2: ENHRY, SYGVKD. In DNA, the CDR3 is TGTGCCATCAGTTTCGGACAGGGGGCGGGAGGCTACACCTTC. It encodes CAISFGQGAGGYTF.

DNA for the CDR3: TGCGCCAGCAGCCAACTACCGGGACTAGCGGGCCGTACCTACGAGCAGTACTTC. Residues: CASSQLPGLAGRTYEQYF. This chain joins TRBV5-1 and TRBJ2-7; 12 bases are shared with TRBD2. J gave up 2 bases and V 4 bases, and 13 bases lay outside the gene matches. The CDR3 extends over 18 amino acids. Germline loops: CDR1 SGHRS, CDR2 YFSETQ.

V gene TRBV30 combines with J gene TRBJ2-7; 11 nucleotides agree with TRBD2. V was clipped by 5 bases and J by 6 bases; unmatched bases: 3. The CDR3 loop spans 12 amino acids. Germline V gene sequence: CDR1 GTSNPN, CDR2 SVGIG (reference sequence). CDR3 sequence reads: CAWGTSGGEQYF. The CDR3 DNA is TGTGCCTGGGGGACTAGCGGAGGCGAGCAGTACTTC.

The chain recombines TRBV30 with TRBJ2-2; D ambiguous. There are 13 residues in the CDR3. Germline V lookup: CDR1 GTSNPN, CDR2 SVGIG (reference sequence). Between the trimmed V and J ends, which lost 0 bases and 6 bases, there was a span of 8 bases. The CDR3 DNA reads as TGTGCCTGGAGTGTAAGTGGAGCCGGGGAGCTGTTTTTT. As protein: CAWSVSGAGELFF.

This chain links TRBV2 with TRBJ1-5, with TRBD1 as a possible D gene (5 bases). Germline CDR1 SNHLY, CDR2 FYNNEI. V was shortened by 1 base and J by 3 bases, with 10 bases between the two germline ends. CDR3 length equals 15 residues. CDR3 sequence (DNA): TGTGCCAGCAGTGAAGTAGGGGTCCCCAATCAGCCCCAGCATTTT. It specifies CASSEVGVPNQPQHF.

V is TRBV6-6 and J is TRBJ1-6, with D possibly being TRBD1 (5 bases). Germline assignment: CDR1 MNHNY and CDR2 SVGAGI (reference sequence). Trimming shortened V by 11 bases and J by 7 bases, and 18 bases separated the two germline ends. The CDR3 has 14 amino acids. The CDR3 region is CASAGGLGNSPLHF. DNA of the CDR3: TGTGCCTCAGCTGGGGGGTTGGGAAATTCACCCCTCCACTTT.

The chain links TRBV18 to TRBJ2-1; the match to TRBD2 covers 9 bases. CDR1 is KGHSH, CDR2 LQKENI, per germline. The CDR3 runs to 14 residues. V lost 2 bases, J lost 7 bases, and 3 bases stayed unmatched. The CDR3: CASSPLAGDNEQFF. CDR3 bases: TGTGCCAGCTCACCATTAGCGGGAGATAATGAGCAGTTCTTC.

V is TRBV28 and J is TRBJ1-3; perhaps TRBD1 as D (6 bases). The CDR3 is 15 residues long. Germline CDR1 and CDR2: MDHEN and SYDVKM. Trimming took 3 bases from V and 3 from J, leaving 12 bases between them. CDR3 region: CASSFGGAGGNTIYF. The CDR3 DNA is TGTGCCAGCAGTTTTGGGGGGGCCGGTGGAAACACCATATATTTT.

This chain connects TRBV28 to TRBJ1-1; D unresolved. Trimming took 5 bases from V and 4 from J, leaving 8 bases between them. The CDR3 totals 12 residues. Per the germline V gene, CDR1 is MDHEN and CDR2 is SYDVKM. The chain's CDR3 is CASSRVFTEAFF. Written as DNA, the CDR3 is TGTGCCAGCAGTCGTGTGTTCACTGAAGCTTTCTTT.

This clone appeared a single time. The chain combines TRBV27 with TRBJ2-1; 13 bases are shared with TRBD2. CDR3 length equals 15 residues. The germline V gene has CDR1 MNHEY and CDR2 SMNVEV (reference sequence). Unmatched junction bases numbered 8, after V lost 8 bases and J lost 7 bases. The CDR3 DNA reads TGTGCCAGCGGGACTAGCGGGGAGCGTTGGAATGAGCAGTTCTTC. Its translation is CASGTSGERWNEQFF.

V and J are TRBV10-1 and TRBJ2-2, with 7 positions matching TRBD2. This CDR3 comprises 14 residues. With V trimmed by 5 bases and J by 4 bases, 4 bases remained unmatched. CDR1 is WNHNN, CDR2 SYGVQD, per germline (reference sequence). The CDR3 spells CASSHSGGTGELFF. CDR3 sequence (DNA): TGCGCCAGCAGTCACTCGGGAGGCACCGGGGAGCTGTTTTTT.

The chain carries TRBV29-1 and TRBJ2-2, with TRBD1 identical over 11 bases. V was pared by 6 bases and J by 2 bases, with 5 bases of the junction left unmatched. Germline lookup yields CDR1 SQVTM and CDR2 ANQGSEA. There are 15 residues in the CDR3. CDR3 DNA sequence: TGCAGCGTGGACAGGGGGCCCTTTAACACCGGGGAGCTGTTTTTT. Encoded protein: CSVDRGPFNTGELFF.